These 9 T cell receptor delta chains originate from one sample sequenced in a study of gamma-delta chains in newborns, infants, children. TCRdb applied CATT to the reads for clone calling. The profile covers roughly 14,000 delta-chain clones, with roughly 7.7% appearing a single time and approximately 20% taken by the ten largest. Sequenced sample: blood. Every receptor here comes from a child who was a newborn, infant or young child, either healthy, febrile or measles-vaccinated (not recorded which).

This rearrangement joins TRDV2 to TRDJ3; 12 bases are shared with TRDD3. The germline V gene encodes CDR1 GEAIGNYY and CDR2 EKD. Losses at the gene ends were 0 bases for V and 18 bases for J; bases not matched to a gene: 23. This CDR3 is 20 amino acids long. The CDR3 spells CACDTLLGDTSSWDTRPMFF. The CDR3 DNA sequence: TGTGCCTGTGACACCCTACTGGGGGATACCAGCTCCTGGGACACCCGCCCGATGTTTTTC.

The chain has TRAV29/DV5 and TRDJ1, with 11 bases fitting TRDD3. Germline CDR1 reads NSMFDY; CDR2 reads ISSIKDK. CDR3 length: 17 residues. V trimming: 0 bases; J trimming: 0 bases; junction bases outside the gene matches: 7. The CDR3 DNA sequence: TGTGCAGCAAGCGATCGTGTGGGGGATACGTACACCGATAAACTCATCTTT. It is translated as CAASDRVGDTYTDKLIF.

This clone has more than one count but fewer than ten. A read error may produce the germline difference seen at one junction end. The CDR3 region is CARGILGESSRDTRQMFF. The CDR3 bases are TGTGCCCGTGGCATACTGGGGGAAAGCTCCCGGGACACCCGACAGATGTTTTTC. The chain couples TRDV2 to TRDJ3, with 9 bases identical to TRDD3. The CDR3 totals 18 residues. Germline V gene data show CDR1 as GEAIGNYY and CDR2 as EKD.

This rearrangement joins TRDV2 to TRDJ3; TRDD3 agrees at 13 bases. Germline V CDR1 and CDR2: GEAIGNYY, EKD. Losses at the gene ends were 3 bases for V and 0 bases for J; bases not matched to a gene: 7. This CDR3 is built from 20 residues. The CDR3 nucleotides read TGTGCCTGTGACGTACTGGGGGATACGCGAGGCTCCTGGGACACCCGACAGATGTTTTTC. As protein: CACDVLGDTRGSWDTRQMFF.

CDR3 nucleotide sequence: TGTGCCTGTGACAAACTACTGGGGGCCGTCTCCTGGGACACCCGACAGATGTTTTTC. Protein product: CACDKLLGAVSWDTRQMFF. The genes are TRDV2 and TRDJ3; TRDD3 agrees at 8 bases. With V trimmed by 2 bases and J by 0 bases, 8 bases remained unmatched. The CDR3 length is 19 residues. Germline CDR1 is GEAIGNYY and CDR2 is EKD.

This clone turned up a few times. A read error may produce the germline difference seen at one junction end. V usage is TRDV3 and J usage is TRDJ3; 11 bases are a match to TRDD3. The germline V gene encodes CDR1 TVYSNPD and CDR2 GDNSRS (reference sequence). CDR3 length: 21 amino acids. The CDR3 DNA reads as TGTGCCTTTTGGTGGGGACTGGGGGATAGGCCTGTCTCCTGGGACACCCGGCAGATGTTTTTC. Its protein is CAFWWGLGDRPVSWDTRQMFF.

Worth noting for this clone: Just one base apart from a much larger clone, this may be a read error. This chain uses TRDV2 with TRDJ3; 11 bases are shared with TRDD3. The CDR3 runs 18 residues. Germline CDR1 GEAIGNYY, CDR2 EKD. Here the CDR3 reads CACDKLGDSSWDTRQTFF. CDR3 coding DNA: TGTGCCTGTGACAAACTGGGGGATAGCTCCTGGGACACCCGACAGACGTTTTTC.

The rearrangement joins TRDV2 to TRDJ4; 11 bases match TRDD3. From germline, CDR1 is GEAIGNYY and CDR2 EKD. This CDR3 has 14 amino acids. With V trimmed by 2 bases and J by 0 bases, 1 base remained unmatched. In nucleotides, the CDR3 is TGTGCCTGTGACAAACTGGGGGATACCAGACCCCTGATCTTT. This codes for CACDKLGDTRPLIF.

This clone was seen a handful of times. This clone may be a read error of a much larger clone one base away. This chain uses TRDV2 with TRDJ3; TRDD3 agrees at 10 bases. The CDR3 consists of 20 residues. The J segment lost 0 bases and the V segment lost 2 bases, leaving 9 bases of the junction unmatched. CDR1 and CDR2 from the germline V gene are GEAIGNYY and EKD. CDR3 sequence: CACDMVLGDGGSWDTRQMFF. As DNA, the CDR3 is TGTGCCTGTGACATGGTACTGGGGGATGGGGGCTCCTGGGACACCCGACAGATGTTTTTC.